The T cell receptor beta chain described here comes from a study of regulatory T cells in long-lasting Graves disease (dated by TCRdb to 2020 to 2023). Background on the whole study: Patients with newly diagnosed Graves' disease had been on antithyroid drugs for under 3 months. Persistent Graves' disease patients were compared with newly diagnosed Graves' disease patients by peripheral blood TCR sequencing and RNA sequencing. A total of roughly 35 samples underwent TCR sequencing: around 13 from persistent and about 20 from newly diagnosed Graves' disease patients. The study was conducted in China and was registered as a clinical trial. Results and caveats for the whole study, not just this receptor: Persistent Graves' disease patients showed lower TCR Shannon entropy and fewer highly expanded clones than newly diagnosed patients, suggesting clonal expansion. More public clonotypes were shared among persistent patients (more than 2,500) than among newly diagnosed patients (just under 1,000). TRBV28, TRBJ1-2 and TRBJ2-5 were preferentially used in persistent disease, while TRBV20-1 and TRBJ2-1 were favored in newly diagnosed disease. The study examined only peripheral blood because the primary lesion, thyroid tissue, could not be accessed. Sequencing and analysis were restricted to the TCR beta chain. The authors noted that the small sample size was a limitation that may lower accuracy.

This clonotype was detected many times. This clone's antigen is unknown. Nothing much larger sits one base from this clone, and base qualities are not available. Library generation was performed with multiplex PCR. Instrument used: Illumina HiSeq 4000. CDR3 regions were amplified by Arm-PCR with iRepertoire HTBI primers to construct TCR beta libraries. Before sequencing, the PCR products went through gel purification. Under the source paper's analysis protocol: Across samples, roughly 60 TRBV and 13 to 15 TRBJ segments were identified and used for gene usage analysis of CDR3 amino acid clonotypes. Filtered high-quality paired reads were merged into contigs using COPE and FqMerger. Contigs were aligned with BLAST to IMGT TRBV, TRBD and TRBJ reference genes, and CDR3 was defined per IMGT. Highly expanded clones were defined as clonotypes with a frequency above 0.1%. Shannon entropy was used to measure repertoire diversity, and the Gini coefficient was used to measure V-J evenness. A clonotype was considered public if more than one individual shared it. TCRdb handled the public reads itself, with Q25 trimming in fastp and clone calling in MiXCR, and kept productive beta chains. Every entry covers one CDR3 protein and lists the most common genes and DNA from its rows. The authors' filters were not applied to this entry. A total of fewer than 500,000 distinct CDR3 sequences appear in this sample, 15% to 20% of them only once. Jointly, the top ten make up about 12% of the sample.

The time point label corresponds to: newly diagnosed GD, antithyroid drugs for less than 3 months. RNA was extracted from PBMCs in TRIzol for both TCR sequencing and RNA sequencing. The diagnosis of Graves' disease was made according to American Thyroid Association guidelines. The patients came from an endocrinology department in Xi'an, China. From each patient, 8 to 10 milliliters of peripheral blood was collected into an EDTA anticoagulant tube. Ficoll Paque Plus density gradient separation was used to isolate PBMCs, and no additional T cell sorting was done. An Agilent 2100 Bioanalyzer and agarose gel were used to check RNA quality, and a NanoDrop 2000 was used to measure RNA concentration. Trimming takes 3 bases off V and 4 bases off J; junction bases not matched to a gene: 8. The CDR3, from cysteine to phenylalanine, totals 15 residues. Only the CDR3 portion is preserved as DNA: 45 bases, with reading frame beginning at the first base. CDR1 and CDR2, looked up from the germline V gene (reference sequence), are PRHDT and FYEKMQ.

Separately, the same data were catalogued under a study of T cells in Graves' hyperthyroidism and ophthalmopathy. That second publication adds: Stable Graves' hyperthyroidism was defined as the absence of progression to ophthalmopathy over 18 months of follow-up. The hyperthyroidism patients were between 18 and 65 years old and newly diagnosed, with a disease duration of less than 2 months. Exclusion was applied to patients with uncontrolled infections, other autoimmune diseases, pregnancy or lactation. Diagnoses were based on clinical symptoms, serum thyroxine and TRAb, thyroid ultrasound and orbital computed tomography. The TCR CDR3 was subjected to a first round of RT-PCR using the HTBI primer set and the Qiagen OneStep RT-PCR kit. Blood samples also contained most of the expanded thyroid clonotypes (frequency above 0.001), which suggests that blood repertoires may reflect thyroid immune responses. Ophthalmopathy was separated from stable hyperthyroidism by a 13 V-J signature model, with roughly 88% sensitivity and about 81% specificity obtained in cross-validation and 80%/75% obtained in testing. During validation, the model predicted progression to ophthalmopathy a median of approximately 6 months ahead of onset, with approximately 71% sensitivity and almost 75% specificity. TCR V-J signatures able to tell the groups apart were searched for in a discovery cohort of some 97 patients, of whom roughly 42 had Graves' ophthalmopathy and some 60 had stable Graves' hyperthyroidism. An independent validation cohort of around 19 hyperthyroidism patients and approximately 16 patients who later progressed to ophthalmopathy tested prospective prediction of ophthalmopathy. For training and testing, the 100 or so patients in the discovery cohort were randomly divided in a 7:3 ratio. The study also compared thyroid tissue and blood T-cell repertoires from 6 or 7 Graves' hyperthyroidism patients. Following sampling, methimazole starting at 30 mg daily was given to hyperthyroidism patients, and high-dose intravenous methylprednisolone was given to ophthalmopathy patients. Libraries were constructed in a second round of multiplex PCR, after which size selection and purification were performed. Sequencing of the libraries was done on an Illumina HiSeq2000 using paired-end 100 bp reads. SOAPnuke was used to process the raw data, throwing out any read that contained adapters or uncalled bases, had a mean Phred below 15, or lacked an exact constant-primer or identifier match. High-quality paired reads were merged with COPE v1.2.5, and unique nucleotide sequences were defined as clonotypes. Clonotypes were aligned to IMGT TRBV, TRBD and TRBJ reference segments using MiTCR v1.1. The analysis included only V-J combinations with a frequency above 0.0001, which together covered 98% to 99.2% of the repertoires. The TCS score was defined as the ratio of F50 (clonal expansion) to E x V (chaos), calculated using BLOSUM62-based TCRdist between CDR3 peptides within each V-J. Welch's t-statistics and random forest reduced roughly 540 V-J features to 10 to 15, which were used in a naive Bayes classifier (R e1071). No statistical method was used to fix the sample size in advance, and group allocation was not hidden from the investigators. The paper describes TCR Vbeta CDR3 sequencing of fewer than 150 peripheral blood samples, made up of 40 to 45 ophthalmopathy patients, approximately 73 hyperthyroidism patients and about 17 progressor patients.

This chain joins TRBV13 to TRBJ2-7; 8 nucleotides in the junction match TRBD1. This sequence was found in a man aged 35-49 years with Graves disease. Donor details come from another sample of the same person, matched by shared clones. Sequences were derived from peripheral blood mononuclear cells (PBMCs), sampled at new diagnosis, from a patient treated with antithyroid drugs. The CDR3 has the sequence CASSFPGQDPYEQYF. The base sequence is TGTGCCAGCAGCTTCCCGGGACAGGACCCTTACGAGCAGTACTTC.